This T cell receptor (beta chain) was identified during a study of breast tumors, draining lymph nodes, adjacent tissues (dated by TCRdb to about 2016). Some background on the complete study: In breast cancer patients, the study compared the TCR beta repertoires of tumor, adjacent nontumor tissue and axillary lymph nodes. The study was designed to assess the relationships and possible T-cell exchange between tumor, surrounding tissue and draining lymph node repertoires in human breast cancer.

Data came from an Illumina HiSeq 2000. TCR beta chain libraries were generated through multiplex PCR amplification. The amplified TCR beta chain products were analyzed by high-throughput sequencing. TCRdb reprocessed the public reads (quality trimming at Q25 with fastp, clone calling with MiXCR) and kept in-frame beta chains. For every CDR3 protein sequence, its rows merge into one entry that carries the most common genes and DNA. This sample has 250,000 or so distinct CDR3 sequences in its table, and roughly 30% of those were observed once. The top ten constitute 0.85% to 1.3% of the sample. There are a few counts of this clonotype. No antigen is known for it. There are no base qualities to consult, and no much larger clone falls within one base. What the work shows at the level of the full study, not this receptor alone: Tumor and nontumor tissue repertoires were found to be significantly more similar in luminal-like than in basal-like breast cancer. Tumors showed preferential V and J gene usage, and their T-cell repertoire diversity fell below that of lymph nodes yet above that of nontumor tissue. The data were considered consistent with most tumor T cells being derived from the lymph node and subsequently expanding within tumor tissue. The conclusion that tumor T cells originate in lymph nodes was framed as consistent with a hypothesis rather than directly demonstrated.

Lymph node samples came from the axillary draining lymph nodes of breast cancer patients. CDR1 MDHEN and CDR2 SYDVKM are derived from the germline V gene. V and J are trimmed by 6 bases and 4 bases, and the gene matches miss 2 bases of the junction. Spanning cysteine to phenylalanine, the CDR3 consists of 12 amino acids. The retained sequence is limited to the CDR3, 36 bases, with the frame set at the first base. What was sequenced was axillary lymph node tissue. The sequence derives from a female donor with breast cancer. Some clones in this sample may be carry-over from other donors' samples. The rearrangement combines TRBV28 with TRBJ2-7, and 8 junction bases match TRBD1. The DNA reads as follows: TGTGCCAGCAGCGACAGGGGATACGAGCAGTACTTC. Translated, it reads CASSDRGYEQYF.